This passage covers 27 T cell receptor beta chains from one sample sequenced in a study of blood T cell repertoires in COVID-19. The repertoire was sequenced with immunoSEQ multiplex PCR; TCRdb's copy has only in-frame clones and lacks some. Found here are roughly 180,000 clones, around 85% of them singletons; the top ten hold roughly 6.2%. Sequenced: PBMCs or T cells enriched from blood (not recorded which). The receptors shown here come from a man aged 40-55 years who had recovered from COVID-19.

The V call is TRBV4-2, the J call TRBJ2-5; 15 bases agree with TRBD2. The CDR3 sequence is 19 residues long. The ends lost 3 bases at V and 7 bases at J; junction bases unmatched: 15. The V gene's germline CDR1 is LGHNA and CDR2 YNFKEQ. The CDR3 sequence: CASSQGGLAGGALPRTQYF. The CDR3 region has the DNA TGTGCCAGCAGCCAGGGCGGACTAGCGGGAGGGGCCCTCCCTAGGACCCAGTACTTC.

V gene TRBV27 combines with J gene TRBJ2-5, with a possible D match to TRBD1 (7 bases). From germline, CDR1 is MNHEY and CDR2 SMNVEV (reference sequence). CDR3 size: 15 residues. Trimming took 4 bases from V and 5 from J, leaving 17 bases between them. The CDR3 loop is CASSSPQGGGETQYF. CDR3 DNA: TGTGCCAGCAGTTCCCCCCAGGGGGGCGGGGAGACCCAGTACTTC.

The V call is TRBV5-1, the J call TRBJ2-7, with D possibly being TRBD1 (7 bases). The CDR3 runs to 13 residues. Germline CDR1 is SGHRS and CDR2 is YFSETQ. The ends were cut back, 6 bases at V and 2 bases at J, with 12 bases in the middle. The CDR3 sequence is CASTGGSPYEQYF. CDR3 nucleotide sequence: TGCGCCAGCACAGGGGGGTCCCCCTACGAGCAGTACTTC.

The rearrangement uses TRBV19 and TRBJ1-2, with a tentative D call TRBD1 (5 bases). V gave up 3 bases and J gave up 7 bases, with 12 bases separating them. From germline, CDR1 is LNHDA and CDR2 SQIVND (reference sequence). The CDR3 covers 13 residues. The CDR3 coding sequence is TGTGCCAGTAGTATTCCCAGGGTCGGTGGCTACACCTTC. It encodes CASSIPRVGGYTF.

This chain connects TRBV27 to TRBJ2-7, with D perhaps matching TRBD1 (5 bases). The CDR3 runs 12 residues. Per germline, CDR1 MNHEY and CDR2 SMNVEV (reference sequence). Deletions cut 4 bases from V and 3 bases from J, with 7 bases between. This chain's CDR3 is CASSSDIYEQYF. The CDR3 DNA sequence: TGTGCCAGCAGTTCGGACATCTACGAGCAGTACTTC.

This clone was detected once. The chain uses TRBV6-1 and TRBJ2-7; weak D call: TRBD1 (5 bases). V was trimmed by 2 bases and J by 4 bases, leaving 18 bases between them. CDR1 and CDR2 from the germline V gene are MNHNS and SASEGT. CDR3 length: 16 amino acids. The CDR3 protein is CASSELSAGKSYEQYF. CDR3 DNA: TGTGCCAGCAGTGAATTGAGTGCAGGGAAGTCGTACGAGCAGTACTTC.

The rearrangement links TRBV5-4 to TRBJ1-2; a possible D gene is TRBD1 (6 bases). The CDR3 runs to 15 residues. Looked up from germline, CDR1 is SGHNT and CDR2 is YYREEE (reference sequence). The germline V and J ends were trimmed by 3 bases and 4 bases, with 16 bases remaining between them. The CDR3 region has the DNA TGTGCCAGCAGCTCGACAGGCAGTAAAATCTATGGCTACACCTTC. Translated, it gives CASSSTGSKIYGYTF.

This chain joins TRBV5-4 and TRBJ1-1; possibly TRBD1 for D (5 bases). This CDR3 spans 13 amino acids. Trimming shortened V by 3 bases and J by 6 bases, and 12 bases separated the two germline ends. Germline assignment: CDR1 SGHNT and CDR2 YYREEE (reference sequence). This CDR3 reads CASSSYRSPEAFF. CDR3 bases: TGTGCCAGCAGCTCGTACAGGTCCCCTGAAGCTTTCTTT.

This chain's CDR3 is CASSPRGVDNEQFF. In DNA, the CDR3 is TGCGCCAGCAGCCCCAGGGGGGTGGACAATGAGCAGTTCTTC. The rearrangement joins TRBV5-1 to TRBJ2-1; TRBD1 is a possible D gene (7 bases). Trimming took 4 bases from V and 5 from J, leaving 13 bases between them. This CDR3 is 14 amino acids long. Germline V gene lookup returns CDR1 SGHRS and CDR2 YFSETQ.

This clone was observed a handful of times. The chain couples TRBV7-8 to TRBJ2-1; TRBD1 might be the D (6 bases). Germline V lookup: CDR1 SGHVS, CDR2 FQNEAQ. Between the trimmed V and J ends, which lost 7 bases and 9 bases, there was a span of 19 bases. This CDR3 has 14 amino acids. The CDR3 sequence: CASTPSNRAGEQFF. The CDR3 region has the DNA TGTGCCAGCACCCCTTCGAACAGGGCCGGTGAGCAGTTCTTC.

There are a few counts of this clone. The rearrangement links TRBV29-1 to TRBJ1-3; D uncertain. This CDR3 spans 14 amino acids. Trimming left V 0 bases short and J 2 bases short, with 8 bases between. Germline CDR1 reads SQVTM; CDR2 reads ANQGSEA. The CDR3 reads CSVEEGGTGNTIYF. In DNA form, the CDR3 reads TGCAGCGTTGAAGAGGGAGGGACTGGAAACACCATATATTTT.

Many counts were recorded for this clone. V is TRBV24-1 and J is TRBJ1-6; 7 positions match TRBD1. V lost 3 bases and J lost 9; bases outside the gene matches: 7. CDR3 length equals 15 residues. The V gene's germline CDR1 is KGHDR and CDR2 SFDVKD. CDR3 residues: CATSDPTGLFSPLHF. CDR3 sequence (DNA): TGTGCCACCAGTGATCCGACAGGGCTGTTTTCACCCCTCCACTTT.

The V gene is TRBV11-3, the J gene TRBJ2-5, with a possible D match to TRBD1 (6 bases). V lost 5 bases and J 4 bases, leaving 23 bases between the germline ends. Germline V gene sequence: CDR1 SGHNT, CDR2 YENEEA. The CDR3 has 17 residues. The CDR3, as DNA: TGTGCCAGCAGCCCGGGGCTGGGGGCGAGTGAAGGAGAGACCCAGTACTTC. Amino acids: CASSPGLGASEGETQYF. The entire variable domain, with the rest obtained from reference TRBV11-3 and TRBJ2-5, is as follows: EAGVVQSPRYKIIEKKQPVAFWCNPISGHNTLYWYLQNLGQGPELLIRYENEEAVDDSQLPKDRFSAERLKGVDSTLKIQPAELGDSAVYLCASSPGLGASEGETQYFGPGTRLLVL.

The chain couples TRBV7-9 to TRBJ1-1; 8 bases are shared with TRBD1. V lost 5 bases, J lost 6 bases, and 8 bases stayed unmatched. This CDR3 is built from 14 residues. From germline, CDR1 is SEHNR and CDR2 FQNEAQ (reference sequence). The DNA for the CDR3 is TGTGCCAGCAGCGCCCCAGGACAGGGCCCTGAAGCTTTCTTT. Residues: CASSAPGQGPEAFF.

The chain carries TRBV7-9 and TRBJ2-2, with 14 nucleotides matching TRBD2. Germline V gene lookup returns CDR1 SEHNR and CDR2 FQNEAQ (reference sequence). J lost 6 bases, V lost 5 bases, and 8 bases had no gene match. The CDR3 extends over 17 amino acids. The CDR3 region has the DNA TGTGCCAGCAGCCCCGGGACTAGCGGGAGCCGGGCCGGGGAGCTGTTTTTT. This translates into CASSPGTSGSRAGELFF.

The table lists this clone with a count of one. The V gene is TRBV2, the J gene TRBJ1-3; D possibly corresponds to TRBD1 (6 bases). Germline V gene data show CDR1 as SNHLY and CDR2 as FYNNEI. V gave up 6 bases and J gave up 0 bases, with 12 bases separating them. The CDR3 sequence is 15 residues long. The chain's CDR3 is CASRNRVSSGNTIYF. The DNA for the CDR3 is TGTGCCAGCAGAAACAGGGTTAGCTCTGGAAACACCATATATTTT.

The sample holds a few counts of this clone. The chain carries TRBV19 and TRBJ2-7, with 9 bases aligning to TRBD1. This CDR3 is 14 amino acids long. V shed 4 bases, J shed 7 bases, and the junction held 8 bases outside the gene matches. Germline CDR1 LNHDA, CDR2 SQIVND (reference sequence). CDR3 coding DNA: TGTGCCAGTAGTACCCCGGGACAGGGATGGGAGCAGTACTTC. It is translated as CASSTPGQGWEQYF.

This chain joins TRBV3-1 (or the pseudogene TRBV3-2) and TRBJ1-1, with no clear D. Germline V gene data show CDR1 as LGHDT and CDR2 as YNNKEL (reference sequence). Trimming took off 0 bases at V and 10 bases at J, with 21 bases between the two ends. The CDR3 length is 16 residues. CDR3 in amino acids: CASSQERRGSPEGAFF. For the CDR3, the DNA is TGTGCCAGCAGCCAAGAACGCCGTGGATCGCCAGAGGGAGCTTTCTTT.

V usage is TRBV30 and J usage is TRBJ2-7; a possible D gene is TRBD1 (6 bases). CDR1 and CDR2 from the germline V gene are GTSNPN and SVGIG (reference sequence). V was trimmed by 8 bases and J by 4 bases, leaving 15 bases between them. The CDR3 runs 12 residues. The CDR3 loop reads CAGKQGTYEQYF. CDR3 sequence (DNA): TGTGCCGGGAAACAGGGCACATACGAGCAGTACTTC.

CDR3 nucleotide sequence: TGCGCCAGCAGTGGGGACAGAATTACGCAGTATTTT. This gives the protein CASSGDRITQYF. The rearrangement joins TRBV10-1 to TRBJ2-3; the match to TRBD1 covers 7 bases. Germline assignment: CDR1 WNHNN and CDR2 SYGVQD (reference sequence). Trimming removed 4 bases from V and 8 bases from J; junction bases left unmatched: 3. This CDR3 is built from 12 residues.

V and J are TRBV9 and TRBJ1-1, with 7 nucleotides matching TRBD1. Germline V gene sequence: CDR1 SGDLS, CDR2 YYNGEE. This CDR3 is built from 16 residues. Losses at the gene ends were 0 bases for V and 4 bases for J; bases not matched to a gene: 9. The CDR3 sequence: CASSVAGQGVLTEAFF. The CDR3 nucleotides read TGTGCCAGCAGCGTAGCGGGTCAGGGGGTCCTCACTGAAGCTTTCTTT.

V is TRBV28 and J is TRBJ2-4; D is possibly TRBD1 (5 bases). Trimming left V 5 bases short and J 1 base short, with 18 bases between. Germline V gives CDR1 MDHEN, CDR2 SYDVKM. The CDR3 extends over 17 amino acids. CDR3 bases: TGTGCCAGCAGTCCGTTGACTCCCAAGGGGGCCAAAAACATTCAGTACTTC. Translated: CASSPLTPKGAKNIQYF. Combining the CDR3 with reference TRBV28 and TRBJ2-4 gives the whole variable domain DVKVTQSSRYLVKRTGEKVFLECVQDMDHENMFWYRQDPGLGLRLIYFSYDVKMKEKGDIPEGYSVSREKKERFSLILESASTNQTSMYLCASSPLTPKGAKNIQYFGAGTRLSVL.

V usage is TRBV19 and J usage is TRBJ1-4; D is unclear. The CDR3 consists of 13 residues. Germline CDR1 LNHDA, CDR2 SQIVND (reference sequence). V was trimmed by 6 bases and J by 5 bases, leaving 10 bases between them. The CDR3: CASRELLNEKLFF. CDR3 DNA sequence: TGTGCCAGTAGAGAACTCCTGAATGAAAAACTGTTTTTT.

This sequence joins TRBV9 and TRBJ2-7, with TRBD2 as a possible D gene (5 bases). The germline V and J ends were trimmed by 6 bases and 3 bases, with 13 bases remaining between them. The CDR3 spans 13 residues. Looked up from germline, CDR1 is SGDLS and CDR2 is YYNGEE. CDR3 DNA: TGTGCCAGCACCCGTGACGGACTCTACGAGCAGTACTTC. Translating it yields CASTRDGLYEQYF.

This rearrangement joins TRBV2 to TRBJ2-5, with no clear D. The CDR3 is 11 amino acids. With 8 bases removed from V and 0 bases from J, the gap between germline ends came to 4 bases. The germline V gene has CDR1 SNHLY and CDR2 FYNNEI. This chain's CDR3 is CASEYQETQYF. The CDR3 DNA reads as TGTGCCAGCGAGTACCAAGAGACCCAGTACTTC.

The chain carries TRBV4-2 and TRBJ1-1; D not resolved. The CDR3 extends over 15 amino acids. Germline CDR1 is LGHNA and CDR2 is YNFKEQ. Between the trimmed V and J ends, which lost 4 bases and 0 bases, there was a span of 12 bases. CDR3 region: CASSPPPGMNTEAFF. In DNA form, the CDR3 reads TGTGCCAGCAGCCCCCCTCCGGGGATGAACACTGAAGCTTTCTTT.

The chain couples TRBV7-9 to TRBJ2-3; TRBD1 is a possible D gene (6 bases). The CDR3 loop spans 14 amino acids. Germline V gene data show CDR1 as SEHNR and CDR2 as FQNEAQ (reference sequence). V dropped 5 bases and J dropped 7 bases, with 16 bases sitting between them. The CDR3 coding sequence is TGTGCCAGCAGCCCCGTGGGGGCTGGACATACGCAGTATTTT. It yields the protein CASSPVGAGHTQYF.